A single sample is the source of the 24 T cell receptor beta chains below, sequenced in a study of CD8+ T cells in alopecia areata. As the sequencing template, cDNA was produced by extracting RNA and reverse transcribing it. Some clones are missing from TCRdb's copy, which holds only in-frame ones; the method was immunoSEQ multiplex PCR. Of roughly 200,000 clones listed, roughly three fifths are singletons. Treatment in this sample: oral pan-JAK inhibitor, 5-10 mg twice daily. The sample in question was CD4+ T cells sorted from blood, obtained at week 4, from a patient treated with tofacitinib. The receptors derive from a human donor with alopecia areata.

This clone has only one observation. The V and J genes are TRBV7-9 and TRBJ1-2, with D perhaps TRBD1 (5 bases). The CDR3 has 12 residues. Per the germline V gene, CDR1 is SEHNR and CDR2 is FQNEAQ (reference sequence). The V end lost 1 base, the J end lost 13 bases, and 13 bases lay between the germline ends. The chain's CDR3 is CASSLGDSGSTF. The CDR3 DNA sequence: TGTGCCAGCAGCTTAGGAGACAGTGGGAGCACCTTC. The variable domain in full, with the rest retrieved from reference TRBV7-9 and TRBJ1-2, is DTGVSQNPRHKITKRGQNVTFRCDPISEHNRLYWYRQTLGQGPEFLTYFQNEAQLEKSRLLSDRFSAERPKGSFSTLEIQRTEQGDSAMYLCASSLGDSGSTFGSGTRLTVV.

The CDR3 coding sequence is TGTGCCAGCAGCTCCCCCATTGCGGTTAGCACAGATACGCAGTATTTT. Residues: CASSSPIAVSTDTQYF. The V gene is TRBV7-9, the J gene TRBJ2-3; D is undetermined. The CDR3 sequence is 16 residues long. Trimming left V 4 bases short and J 0 bases short, with 14 bases between. CDR1 SEHNR and CDR2 FQNEAQ come from the germline V gene (reference sequence).

The V and J genes are TRBV7-9 and TRBJ1-2; D is ambiguous. V lost 0 bases and J 4 bases, leaving 6 bases between the germline ends. CDR1 and CDR2 (germline): SEHNR, FQNEAQ (reference sequence). This CDR3 is built from 13 residues. CDR3 amino acids: CASSLAGSYGYTF. The CDR3 bases are TGTGCCAGCAGCTTAGCGGGGAGCTATGGCTACACCTTC.

J is TRBJ2-7 and V is TRBV29-1, with 7 nucleotides matching TRBD1. Germline V gene lookup returns CDR1 SQVTM and CDR2 ANQGSEA. The CDR3 runs 13 residues. Trimming removed 6 bases from V and 9 bases from J; junction bases left unmatched: 14. Written as DNA, the CDR3 is TGCAGCGTACAGGGGAATTGGAGCTGGGGGCAGTACTTC. Amino acid sequence: CSVQGNWSWGQYF.

The chain has TRBV5-4 and TRBJ2-5; no reliable D call. The DNA matches TRBJ2-7 better at its end, which makes the J call doubtful. The CDR3 is made up of 13 amino acids. CDR1 and CDR2 from the germline V gene are SGHNT and YYREEE (reference sequence). CDR3 region: CASSHTVSYEQYF. DNA for the CDR3: TGTGCCAGCAGCCACACCGTTTCCTACGAGCAGTACTTC.

The chain links TRBV5-4 to TRBJ2-2; D is ambiguous. The CDR3 loop spans 14 amino acids. Germline V gene sequence: CDR1 SGHNT, CDR2 YYREEE (reference sequence). Trimming stripped 4 bases from V and 4 bases from J, with 11 bases between. The CDR3 here is CASSIGMGTGELFF. CDR3 nucleotides: TGTGCCAGCAGCATTGGAATGGGCACCGGGGAGCTGTTTTTT.

The rearrangement uses TRBV30 and TRBJ2-5, with no clear D. The germline CDR1 and CDR2 sequences are GTSNPN and SVGIG (reference sequence). The CDR3 spans 12 residues. The ends were cut back, 4 bases at V and 5 bases at J, with 11 bases in the middle. The CDR3 here is CAWKKLGETQYF. In DNA, the CDR3 is TGTGCCTGGAAGAAGTTGGGGGAGACCCAGTACTTC. The whole variable domain, remainder taken from reference TRBV30 and TRBJ2-5, is SQTIHQWPATLVQPVGSPLSLECTVEGTSNPNLYWYRQAAGRGLQLLFYSVGIGQISSEVPQNLSASRPQDRQFILSSKKLLLSDSGFYLCAWKKLGETQYFGPGTRLLVL.

The chain is built from TRBV10-3 and TRBJ2-3, with TRBD1 matching 10 bases. This CDR3 has 15 residues. The germline CDR1 and CDR2 sequences are ENHRY and SYGVKD. Trimming removed 8 bases from V and 3 bases from J; junction bases left unmatched: 8. CDR3 loop: CAIRDPGQGTDTQYF. The CDR3 DNA is TGTGCCATCCGGGACCCGGGACAGGGGACAGATACGCAGTATTTT.

This clone was recorded once. The J gene is TRBJ2-5, the V gene TRBV30; D gene ambiguous. Per the germline V gene, CDR1 is GTSNPN and CDR2 is SVGIG (reference sequence). The CDR3 is 14 amino acids. V was cut by 1 base and J by 2 bases, with 11 bases left in between. The CDR3 nucleotides read TGTGCCTGGAGTGCCGGACGGCTTCAAGAGACCCAGTACTTC. Translated: CAWSAGRLQETQYF.

J is TRBJ1-4 and V is TRBV29-1; D is undetermined. Germline CDR1 and CDR2: SQVTM and ANQGSEA. Between the trimmed V and J ends, which lost 5 bases and 3 bases, there was a span of 10 bases. The CDR3 is 13 residues long. The chain's CDR3 is CSVLATANEKLFF. The DNA of the CDR3 is TGCAGCGTTTTAGCTACAGCTAATGAAAAACTGTTTTTT.

The chain employs TRBV29-1 and TRBJ2-1; D gene uncertain. This CDR3 comprises 12 residues. The V end lost 4 bases, the J end lost 2 bases, and 6 bases lay between the germline ends. The germline V gene encodes CDR1 SQVTM and CDR2 ANQGSEA. The DNA for the CDR3 is TGCAGCGTTGGAGGTGCCTACAATGAGCAGTTCTTC. This sequence encodes CSVGGAYNEQFF.

This clone was picked up a small number of times. V gene TRBV2 combines with J gene TRBJ2-7; 13 bases fit TRBD2. Looked up from germline, CDR1 is SNHLY and CDR2 is FYNNEI. The CDR3 length is 20 residues. With V trimmed by 3 bases and J by 4 bases, 18 bases remained unmatched. In DNA form, the CDR3 reads TGTGCCAGCAGTGACCCCGACGCGACTAGCGGGGGGACCTACCTATACGAGCAGTACTTC. Amino acid sequence: CASSDPDATSGGTYLYEQYF.

This clone was detected only a few times. As DNA, the CDR3 is TGTGCCAGCAGCTTAGCCTGGAGCACCGGGGAGCTGTTTTTT. Protein sequence: CASSLAWSTGELFF. V and J are TRBV7-9 and TRBJ2-2; unclear D gene. Germline CDR1 SEHNR, CDR2 FQNEAQ (reference sequence). This CDR3 has 14 residues. Trimming left V 0 bases short and J 4 bases short, with 6 bases between.

The J gene is TRBJ1-6, the V gene TRBV6-1, with 9 bases that match TRBD1. The CDR3 has 14 residues. J gave up 10 bases and V 6 bases, and 7 bases lay outside the gene matches. Germline CDR1 MNHNS, CDR2 SASEGT. The CDR3 loop is CASSADRGYSPLHF. CDR3 in DNA: TGTGCCAGCAGCGCGGACAGGGGTTACTCACCCCTCCACTTT.

V usage is TRBV30 and J usage is TRBJ1-1; possible D gene TRBD1, 6 bases. The V gene's germline CDR1 is GTSNPN and CDR2 SVGIG (reference sequence). Trimming cost V 8 bases and J 1 base, with 17 bases left between them. CDR3 length equals 14 residues. As DNA, the CDR3 is TGTGCCATCAGGCCGGGACAACGGAACACTGAAGCTTTCTTT. Residues: CAIRPGQRNTEAFF.

The chain carries TRBV5-1 and TRBJ2-1, with TRBD1 as a possible D gene (6 bases). Trimming removed 7 bases from V and 6 bases from J, with 14 bases in between. The CDR3 is 13 amino acids. Germline-derived CDR1 and CDR2 are SGHRS and YFSETQ. CDR3 sequence: CASREGVSNEQFF. The CDR3 nucleotides read TGCGCCAGCCGCGAGGGGGTGAGCAATGAGCAGTTCTTC.

The genes are TRBV27 and TRBJ2-7, with 7 bases identical to TRBD2. The germline CDR1 and CDR2 sequences are MNHEY and SMNVEV (reference sequence). V lost 6 bases, J lost 0 bases, and 20 bases stayed unmatched. The CDR3 runs 19 residues. CDR3 DNA sequence: TGTGCCAGCAGCCCCGGTTGGTGGTCTAGCGGATTGAGCTCCTACGAGCAGTACTTC. Encoded protein: CASSPGWWSSGLSSYEQYF.

The chain has TRBV7-2 and TRBJ1-6, with no clear D. CDR1 and CDR2 from the germline V gene are SGHTA and FQGNSA. The CDR3 sequence is 16 residues long. The ends were cut back, 4 bases at V and 7 bases at J, with 17 bases in the middle. CDR3: CASSSHQITANSPLHF. CDR3 bases: TGTGCCAGCAGCTCCCACCAGATCACCGCCAATTCACCCCTCCACTTT.

CDR3 amino acids: CASSLGTGGYEKLFF. CDR3 in DNA: TGCGCCAGCAGCTTGGGGACAGGGGGCTATGAAAAACTGTTTTTT. The chain links TRBV5-1 to TRBJ1-4, with 11 bases matching TRBD1. The junction had 1 base not matched to a gene; V was cut back by 0 bases and J by 6 bases. Germline lookup yields CDR1 SGHRS and CDR2 YFSETQ. This CDR3 has 15 amino acids. The entire variable domain, with the rest obtained from reference TRBV5-1 and TRBJ1-4, is as follows: KAGVTQTPRYLIKTRGQQVTLSCSPISGHRSVSWYQQTPGQGLQFLFEYFSETQRNKGNFPGRFSGRQFSNSRSEMNVSTLELGDSALYLCASSLGTGGYEKLFFGSGTQLSVL.

This chain connects TRBV10-3 to TRBJ2-3; D call uncertain. CDR1 is ENHRY and CDR2 is SYGVKD in the germline V gene. This CDR3 region has 15 residues. Trimming shortened V by 7 bases and J by 1 base, and 15 bases separated the two germline ends. CDR3 protein: CAIMNKDPRTDTQYF. CDR3 nucleotides: TGTGCCATCATGAACAAGGACCCCCGCACAGATACGCAGTATTTT.

J is TRBJ1-5 and V is TRBV29-1; D gene unclear. Germline CDR1 reads SQVTM; CDR2 reads ANQGSEA. This CDR3 has 14 residues. V lost 6 bases to trimming and J lost 3 bases, with 15 bases between them. The CDR3 DNA reads as TGCAGCGTCGCTACCGGACTTAACAATCAGCCCCAGCATTTT. Translated: CSVATGLNNQPQHF.

This clone was detected ten times or more. This chain joins TRBV5-4 and TRBJ2-1; 13 positions agree with TRBD2. The germline CDR1 and CDR2 sequences are SGHNT and YYREEE (reference sequence). The CDR3 is 17 amino acids. V dropped 4 bases and J dropped 5; count of bases not matched to a gene: 9. CDR3 in amino acids: CASSKPWGTSGNNEQFF. DNA for the CDR3: TGTGCCAGCAGCAAACCATGGGGGACTAGCGGGAACAATGAGCAGTTCTTC.

The chain is built from TRBV7-2 and TRBJ2-3; D unresolved. The CDR3 is 15 residues long. Trimming removed 4 bases from V and 0 bases from J, with 11 bases in between. Germline CDR1 and CDR2: SGHTA and FQGNSA. The CDR3 nucleotides read TGTGCCAGCAGCTCCCAGGCAACGAGCACAGATACGCAGTATTTT. Translated, it gives CASSSQATSTDTQYF.

This chain joins TRBV29-1 and TRBJ2-1; weak D call: TRBD1 (5 bases). This CDR3 region has 13 residues. Germline V CDR1 and CDR2: SQVTM, ANQGSEA. V shed 4 bases and J shed 0 bases, with 7 bases lying between them. The CDR3 nucleotides are TGCAGCGTTGGGGGCTTCTCCTACAATGAGCAGTTCTTC. As protein: CSVGGFSYNEQFF.